Sequencing of this T cell receptor (beta chain) was carried out in a study of T cells after yellow fever vaccination. Study-level information: Any fraction with a low cell number was prepared using SMART-Seq v4 Ultra Low Input.

Template switching by 5'RACE produced TCR cDNA, adding a universal primer site and UMIs. Via MiXCR, TCRdb re-called the 5' RACE reads, giving one row per CDR3 protein. The sample consists of 500,000 to 650,000 distinct CDR3 sequences, around an eighth of them appearing once. CDR3 size: 14 residues. Germline CDR1 DFQATT, CDR2 SNEGSKA (reference sequence). This clonotype was counted only a few times. Its antigen is currently unknown. A junction end diverges from the germline sequence, so it may reflect a read error. The study, taken as a whole, reports: The booster response re-showed most primary clones: 96% CD4, roughly 91% CD8.

The sequencing used PBMCs, collected on the day of the yellow fever booster vaccination. J is TRBJ2-7 and V is TRBV20-1; 8 positions match TRBD2. The TCR originated in a man aged 25-45 years who received the YFV17D yellow fever vaccine. Written as DNA, the CDR3 is TGCAGTGCTAGCCCTAGCGGGCACTCCTCCGAGCAGTACTTC. Its protein is CSASPSGHSSEQYF.